This T cell receptor beta chain is from a study of blood T cell repertoires in COVID-19. At the level of the study: The United States, Italy and Spain supplied acute and convalescent COVID-19 samples. PBMCs, B-cell-depleted T cells, or T cells were the source of the cDNA or gDNA that made up the material.

As originally analysed: Estimates of nucleated cell counts were drawn from the amplification of reference gene primers. Clones were read by immunoSEQ multiplex PCR, and TCRdb kept only the in-frame ones, dropping some. V, J and clone size reflect that table, while D and trimming were determined from the DNA. The sample includes 200,000 to 300,000 clones, more than 65% seen only once; the top ten take 7.9%. The CDR3 runs 16 residues. The V end was cut by 3 bases, the J end by 2 bases, with 16 bases between. The germline V gene encodes CDR1 SNHLY and CDR2 FYNNEI. The TCR sequence derives from a woman older than 75 with acute or convalescent COVID-19. The material sequenced was peripheral blood. The chain uses TRBV2 and TRBJ2-5; D perhaps matches TRBD1 (6 bases). For the CDR3, the DNA is TGTGCCAGCAGTGATTGGGTACCAGGGGTTCAAGAGACCCAGTACTTC. The encoded protein is CASSDWVPGVQETQYF.